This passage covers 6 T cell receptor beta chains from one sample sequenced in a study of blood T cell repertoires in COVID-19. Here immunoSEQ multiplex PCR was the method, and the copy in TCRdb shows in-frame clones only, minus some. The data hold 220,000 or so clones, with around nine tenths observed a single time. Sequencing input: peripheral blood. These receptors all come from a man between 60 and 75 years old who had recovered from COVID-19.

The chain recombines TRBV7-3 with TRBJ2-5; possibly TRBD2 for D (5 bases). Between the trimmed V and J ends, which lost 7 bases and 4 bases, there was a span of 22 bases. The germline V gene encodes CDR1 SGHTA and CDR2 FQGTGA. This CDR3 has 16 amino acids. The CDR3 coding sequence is TGTGCCAGCACCTTGTATGAGGGATATTGCTCAGAGACCCAGTACTTC. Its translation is CASTLYEGYCSETQYF.

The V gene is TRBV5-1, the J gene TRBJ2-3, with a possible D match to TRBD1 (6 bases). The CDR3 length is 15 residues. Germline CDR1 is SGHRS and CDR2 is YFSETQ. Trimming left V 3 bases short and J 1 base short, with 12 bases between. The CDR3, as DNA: TGCGCCAGCAGCTCACAGGACAGACGCACAGATACGCAGTATTTT. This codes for CASSSQDRRTDTQYF.

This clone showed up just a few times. The CDR3 DNA is TGTGCCAGCAGTTACTCGTCCCCAGAGGATGGCTACACCTTC. It is translated as CASSYSSPEDGYTF. The chain is built from TRBV6-5 and TRBJ1-2; no definite D call. With 0 bases removed from V and 6 bases from J, the gap between germline ends came to 11 bases. Germline loops: CDR1 MNHEY, CDR2 SVGAGI. The CDR3 runs to 14 residues.

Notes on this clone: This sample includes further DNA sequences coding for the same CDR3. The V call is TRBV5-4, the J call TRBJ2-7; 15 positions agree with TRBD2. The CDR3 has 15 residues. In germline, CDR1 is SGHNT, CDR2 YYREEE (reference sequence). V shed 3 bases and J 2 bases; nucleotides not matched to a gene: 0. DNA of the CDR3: TGTGCCAGCAGCTGGACTAGCGGGGGGGCCTACGAGCAGTACTTC. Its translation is CASSWTSGGAYEQYF. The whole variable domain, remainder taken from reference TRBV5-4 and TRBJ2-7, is ETGVTQSPTHLIKTRGQQVTLRCSSQSGHNTVSWYQQALGQGPQFIFQYYREEENGRGNFPPRFSGLQFPNYSSELNVNALELDDSALYLCASSWTSGGAYEQYFGPGTRLTVT.

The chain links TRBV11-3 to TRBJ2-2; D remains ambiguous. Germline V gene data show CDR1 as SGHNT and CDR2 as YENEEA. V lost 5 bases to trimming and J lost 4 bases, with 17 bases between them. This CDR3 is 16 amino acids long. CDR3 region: CASSTRPRDGTGELFF. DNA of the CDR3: TGTGCCAGCAGCACGCGGCCCCGCGATGGCACCGGGGAGCTGTTTTTT.

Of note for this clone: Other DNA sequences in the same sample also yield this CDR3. This chain's CDR3 is CASSEAGTGFYEQYF. Written as DNA, the CDR3 is TGTGCCAGCAGTGAGGCCGGGACAGGGTTTTACGAGCAGTACTTC. The rearrangement uses TRBV6-1 and TRBJ2-7, with 9 bases lining up with TRBD1. Germline trimming cut 3 bases from V and 4 bases from J; bases unmatched to any gene: 7. There are 15 residues in the CDR3. CDR1 is MNHNS, CDR2 SASEGT, per germline.